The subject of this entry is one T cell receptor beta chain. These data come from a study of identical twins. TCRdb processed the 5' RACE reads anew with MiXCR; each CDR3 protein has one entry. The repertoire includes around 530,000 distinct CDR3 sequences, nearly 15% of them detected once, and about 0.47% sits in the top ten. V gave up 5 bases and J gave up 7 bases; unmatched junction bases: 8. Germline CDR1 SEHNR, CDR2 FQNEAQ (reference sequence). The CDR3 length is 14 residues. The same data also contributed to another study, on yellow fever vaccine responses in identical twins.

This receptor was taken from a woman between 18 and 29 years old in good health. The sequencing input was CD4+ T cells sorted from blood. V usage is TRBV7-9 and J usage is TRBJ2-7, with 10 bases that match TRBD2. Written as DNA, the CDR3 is TGTGCCAGCAGCCCCCTAGCGGGAGCGCAAGAGCAGTACTTC. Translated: CASSPLAGAQEQYF.